This paragraph reports one T cell receptor (beta chain). Its antigen is not known. Trimming stripped 2 bases from V and 1 base from J, with 19 bases between. The germline V gene has CDR1 SQVTM and CDR2 ANQGSEA. This CDR3 is 17 amino acids long. The data are from a study of T cell responses to AZD1222 COVID-19 vaccine. Study overall: Second-dose intervals of approximately 4 or approximately 12 weeks were pooled.

Clones were read by immunoSEQ multiplex PCR, and TCRdb kept only the in-frame ones, dropping some. The data hold over 75,000 clones, with roughly 89% observed a single time. General study results and limits: Clonal diversity was possibly underestimated, and the donors were mostly white British, with more females. Sampling captured repertoires only after the peak T cell response. The study reported that nearly half of spike-specific TCRs target unmutated variant regions.

The chain combines TRBV29-1 with TRBJ2-3; D gene unclear. Sample: peripheral blood, taken on day 0 of AZD1222 vaccination. This sequence was found in an adult in good health. Here the CDR3 DNA reads TGCAGCGTTGAAATGCGGCGGACGAAAGGAGGCACAGATACGCAGTATTTT. Translating gives CSVEMRRTKGGTDTQYF.